This note documents a single T cell receptor (beta chain) sequence. Its antigen is as yet unknown. The junction departs from the called germline gene at one end, perhaps through a read error. The data derive from a study of cytomegalovirus exposure and HLA in healthy donors. Turning to the study itself: Within the Caucasian-associated ancestry cluster were around 81% of the approximately 400 genotyped donors.

Both 60 Vbeta primers and 13 Jbeta primers went into the PCR. Assay used: immunoSEQ multiplex PCR; TCRdb lists only in-frame clones, some missing. The repertoire consists of over 150,000 clones, with around 80% occurring once and the leading ten covering 2.1%. General study results and limits: The authors listed some 150 TCR beta chains as cytomegalovirus-associated. In a later analysis, parvovirus B19, influenza, CMV and Epstein-Barr virus appeared linked to several top co-occurrence clusters.

Germline V CDR1 and CDR2: MNHNS, SASEGT. This CDR3 contains 15 residues. Specimen: PBMCs. The origin of this receptor is a man aged 35 to 55 in good health and CMV-seronegative. This rearrangement joins TRBV6-1 to TRBJ2-6; tentative D call: TRBD1 (5 bases). DNA of the CDR3: TGTGCCAGCAGTGGATGGGTCGCTGGGGCCAACGGCCTGACTTTC. This translates into CASSGWVAGANGLTF.